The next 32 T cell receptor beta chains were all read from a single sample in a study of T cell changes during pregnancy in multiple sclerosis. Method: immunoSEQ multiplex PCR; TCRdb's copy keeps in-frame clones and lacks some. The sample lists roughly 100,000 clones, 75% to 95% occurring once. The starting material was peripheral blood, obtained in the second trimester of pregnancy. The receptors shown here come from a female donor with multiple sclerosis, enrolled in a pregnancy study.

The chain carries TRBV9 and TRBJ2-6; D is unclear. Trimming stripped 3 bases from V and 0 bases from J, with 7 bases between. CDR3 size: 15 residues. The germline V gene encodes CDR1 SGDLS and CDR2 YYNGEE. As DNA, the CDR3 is TGTGCCAGCAGCGCTTCAGACTCTGGGGCCAACGTCCTGACTTTC. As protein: CASSASDSGANVLTF.

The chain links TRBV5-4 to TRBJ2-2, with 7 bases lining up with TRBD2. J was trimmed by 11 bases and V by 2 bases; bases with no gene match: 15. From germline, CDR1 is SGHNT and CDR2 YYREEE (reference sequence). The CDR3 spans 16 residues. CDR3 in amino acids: CASSFGGGGGGFELFF. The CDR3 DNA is TGTGCCAGCAGCTTCGGAGGCGGCGGGGGTGGGTTTGAGCTGTTTTTT.

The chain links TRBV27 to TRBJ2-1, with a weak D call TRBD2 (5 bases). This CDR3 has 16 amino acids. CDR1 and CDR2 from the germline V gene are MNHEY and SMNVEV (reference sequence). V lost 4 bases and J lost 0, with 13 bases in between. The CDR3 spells CASSYARGSSYNEQFF. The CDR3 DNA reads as TGTGCCAGCAGTTACGCCCGGGGAAGCTCCTACAATGAGCAGTTCTTC.

The CDR3 region has the DNA TGTGCCAGCAGCCCTGGGACAGGGGGCCCCTACGAGCAGTACTTC. This translates into CASSPGTGGPYEQYF. The V and J genes are TRBV9 and TRBJ2-7; 12 bases are a match to TRBD1. Germline V gives CDR1 SGDLS, CDR2 YYNGEE. The CDR3 sequence is 15 residues long. V trimming: 4 bases; J trimming: 2 bases; junction bases outside the gene matches: 4.

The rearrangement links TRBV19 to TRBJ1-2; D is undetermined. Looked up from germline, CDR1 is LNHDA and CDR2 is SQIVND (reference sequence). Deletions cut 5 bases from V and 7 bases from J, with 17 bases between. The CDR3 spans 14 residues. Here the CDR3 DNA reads TGTGCCAGTAGTTCAGGACCGGGCAGCGGTGGCTACACCTTC. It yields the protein CASSSGPGSGGYTF.

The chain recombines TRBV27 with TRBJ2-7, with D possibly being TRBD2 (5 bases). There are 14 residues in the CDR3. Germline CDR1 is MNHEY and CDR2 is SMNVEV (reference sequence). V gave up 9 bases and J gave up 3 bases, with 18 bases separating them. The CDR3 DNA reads TGTGCCAGTAGGATGGGTGGGAGTTTCTACGAGCAGTACTTC. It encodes CASRMGGSFYEQYF.

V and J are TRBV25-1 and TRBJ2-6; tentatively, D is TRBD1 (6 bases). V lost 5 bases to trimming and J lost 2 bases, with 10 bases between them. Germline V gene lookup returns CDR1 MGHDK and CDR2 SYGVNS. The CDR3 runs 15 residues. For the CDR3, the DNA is TGTGCCAGCAGTCGCCACAGGGCTGGGGCCAACGTCCTGACTTTC. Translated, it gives CASSRHRAGANVLTF.

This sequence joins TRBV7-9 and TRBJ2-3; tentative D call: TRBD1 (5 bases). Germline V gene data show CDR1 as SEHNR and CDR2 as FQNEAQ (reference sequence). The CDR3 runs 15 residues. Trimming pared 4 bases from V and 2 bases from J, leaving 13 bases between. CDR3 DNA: TGTGCCAGCAGCTCGGCCCAGGGTCACACAGATACGCAGTATTTT. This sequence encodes CASSSAQGHTDTQYF.

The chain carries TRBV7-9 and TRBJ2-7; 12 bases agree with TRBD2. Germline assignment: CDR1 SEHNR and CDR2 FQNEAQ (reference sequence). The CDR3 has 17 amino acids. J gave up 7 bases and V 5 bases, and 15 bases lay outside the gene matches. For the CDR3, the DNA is TGTGCCAGCAGCATTTTTAGTTCTAGCGGGAGGGCGGGGGAGCAGTACTTC. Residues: CASSIFSSSGRAGEQYF.

Here the CDR3 reads CASSFGGRGGETQYF. CDR3 nucleotide sequence: TGTGCCAGCAGTTTTGGCGGGAGGGGCGGGGAGACCCAGTACTTC. The rearrangement uses TRBV27 and TRBJ2-5; 9 bases are shared with TRBD2. Germline V gives CDR1 MNHEY, CDR2 SMNVEV (reference sequence). The J segment lost 5 bases and the V segment lost 3 bases, leaving 7 bases of the junction unmatched. The CDR3 is made up of 15 amino acids.

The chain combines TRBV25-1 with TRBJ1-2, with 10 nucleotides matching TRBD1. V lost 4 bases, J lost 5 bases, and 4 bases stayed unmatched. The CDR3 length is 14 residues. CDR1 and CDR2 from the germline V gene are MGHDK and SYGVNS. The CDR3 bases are TGTGCCAGCAGTGTGACAGGGGGCGCTTATGGCTACACCTTC. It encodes CASSVTGGAYGYTF.

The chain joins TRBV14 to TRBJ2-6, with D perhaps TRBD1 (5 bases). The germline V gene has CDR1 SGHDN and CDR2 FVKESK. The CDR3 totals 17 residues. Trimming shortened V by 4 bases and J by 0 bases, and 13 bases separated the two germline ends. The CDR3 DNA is TGTGCCAGCAGCCGCTTAGACAGTCCCTCTGGGGCCAACGTCCTGACTTTC. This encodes CASSRLDSPSGANVLTF. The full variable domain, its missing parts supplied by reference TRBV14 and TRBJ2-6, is EAGVTQFPSHSVIEKGQTVTLRCDPISGHDNLYWYRRVMGKEIKFLLHFVKESKQDESGMPNNRFLAERTGGTYSTLKVQPAELEDSGVYFCASSRLDSPSGANVLTFGAGSRLTVL.

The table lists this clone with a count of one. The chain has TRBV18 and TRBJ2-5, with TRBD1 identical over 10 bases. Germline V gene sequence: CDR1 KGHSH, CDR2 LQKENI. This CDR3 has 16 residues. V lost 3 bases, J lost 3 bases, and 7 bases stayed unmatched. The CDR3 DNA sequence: TGTGCCAGCTCACCGAGACAGGGGGCGCGGAAAGAGACCCAGTACTTC. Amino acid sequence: CASSPRQGARKETQYF.

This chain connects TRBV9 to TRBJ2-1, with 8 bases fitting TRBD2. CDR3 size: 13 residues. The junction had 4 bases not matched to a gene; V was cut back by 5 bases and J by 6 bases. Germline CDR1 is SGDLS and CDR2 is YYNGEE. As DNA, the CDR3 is TGTGCCAGCAGTACCGGGACTAGCAATGAGCAGTTCTTC. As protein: CASSTGTSNEQFF.

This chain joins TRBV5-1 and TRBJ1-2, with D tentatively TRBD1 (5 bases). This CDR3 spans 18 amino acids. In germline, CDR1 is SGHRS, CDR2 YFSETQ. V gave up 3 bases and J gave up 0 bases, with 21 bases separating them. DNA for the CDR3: TGCGCCAGCAGCTGGGATAGGATAGGGGCCGGACCTAACTATGGCTACACCTTC. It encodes CASSWDRIGAGPNYGYTF.

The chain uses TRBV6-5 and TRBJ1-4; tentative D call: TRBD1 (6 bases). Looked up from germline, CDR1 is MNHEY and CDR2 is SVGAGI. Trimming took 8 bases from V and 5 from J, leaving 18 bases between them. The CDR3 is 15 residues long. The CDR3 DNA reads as TGTGCCAGCGCGAGTCTCAGGGGTTCCAATGAAAAACTGTTTTTT. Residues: CASASLRGSNEKLFF.

The CDR3 sequence is CAVRTGGRGNGNSPLHF. The CDR3 DNA is TGTGCCGTGCGGACAGGGGGCAGGGGGAATGGCAACTCACCCCTCCACTTT. The gene calls are TRBV2 and TRBJ1-6; 11 bases agree with TRBD1. The V segment lost 11 bases and the J segment 10 bases; nucleotides outside the gene matches: 19. The length of the CDR3 is 17 residues. The germline V gene encodes CDR1 SNHLY and CDR2 FYNNEI.

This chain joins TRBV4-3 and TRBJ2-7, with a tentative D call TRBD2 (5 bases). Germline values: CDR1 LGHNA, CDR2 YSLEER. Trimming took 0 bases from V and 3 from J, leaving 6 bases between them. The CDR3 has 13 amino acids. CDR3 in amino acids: CASSQEAGYEQYF. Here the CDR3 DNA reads TGCGCCAGCAGCCAAGAGGCGGGCTACGAGCAGTACTTC.

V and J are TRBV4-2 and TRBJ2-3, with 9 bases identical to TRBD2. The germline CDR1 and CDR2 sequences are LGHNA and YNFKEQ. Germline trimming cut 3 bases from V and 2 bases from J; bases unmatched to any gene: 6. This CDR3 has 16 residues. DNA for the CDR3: TGTGCCAGCAGCCAGGGGGCTAGCGGGAACACAGATACGCAGTATTTT. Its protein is CASSQGASGNTDTQYF.

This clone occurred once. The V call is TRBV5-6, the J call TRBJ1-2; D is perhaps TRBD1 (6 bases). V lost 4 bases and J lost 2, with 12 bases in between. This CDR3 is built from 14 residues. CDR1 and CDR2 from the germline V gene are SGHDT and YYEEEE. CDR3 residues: CASSKFTGNYGYTF. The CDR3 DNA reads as TGTGCCAGCAGCAAATTCACAGGGAACTATGGCTACACCTTC.

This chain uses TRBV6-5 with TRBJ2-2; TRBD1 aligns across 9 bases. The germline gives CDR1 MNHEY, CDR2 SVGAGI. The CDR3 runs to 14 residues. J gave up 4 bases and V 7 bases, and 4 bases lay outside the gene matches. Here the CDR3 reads CASTTGGGTGELFF. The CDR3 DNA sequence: TGTGCCAGCACCACAGGGGGCGGCACCGGGGAGCTGTTTTTT.

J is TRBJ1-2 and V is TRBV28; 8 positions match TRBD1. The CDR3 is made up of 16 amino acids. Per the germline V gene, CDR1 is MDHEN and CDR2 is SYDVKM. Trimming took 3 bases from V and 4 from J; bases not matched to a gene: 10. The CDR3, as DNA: TGTGCCAGCAGTTTCATCCTTGCAACAGGGGGCTATGGCTACACCTTC. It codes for CASSFILATGGYGYTF.

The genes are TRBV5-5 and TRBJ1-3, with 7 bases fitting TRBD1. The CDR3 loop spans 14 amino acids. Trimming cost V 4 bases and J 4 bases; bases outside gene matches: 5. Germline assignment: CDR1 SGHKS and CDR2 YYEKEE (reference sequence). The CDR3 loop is CASSDRVSGNTIYF. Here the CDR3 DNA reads TGTGCCAGCAGCGACAGGGTGAGCGGAAACACCATATATTTT.

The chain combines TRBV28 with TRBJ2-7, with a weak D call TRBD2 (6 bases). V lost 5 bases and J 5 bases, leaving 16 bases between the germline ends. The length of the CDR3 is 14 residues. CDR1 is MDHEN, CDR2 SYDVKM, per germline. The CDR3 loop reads CASSRRLGDHEQYF. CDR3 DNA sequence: TGTGCCAGCAGTCGCCGACTAGGGGACCACGAGCAGTACTTC.

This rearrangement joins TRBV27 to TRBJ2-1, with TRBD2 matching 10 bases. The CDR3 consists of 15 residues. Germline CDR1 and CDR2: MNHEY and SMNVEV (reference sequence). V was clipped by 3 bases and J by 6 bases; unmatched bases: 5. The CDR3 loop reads CASSLLSGRANEQFF. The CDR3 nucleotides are TGTGCCAGCAGTTTGCTGAGCGGGAGGGCCAATGAGCAGTTCTTC.

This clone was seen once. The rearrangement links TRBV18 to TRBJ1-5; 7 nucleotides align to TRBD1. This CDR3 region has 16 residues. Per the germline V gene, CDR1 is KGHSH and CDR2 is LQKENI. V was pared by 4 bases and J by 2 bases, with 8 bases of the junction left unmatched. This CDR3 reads CASSLRQGIGNQPQHF. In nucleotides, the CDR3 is TGTGCCAGCTCACTAAGACAGGGTATCGGCAATCAGCCCCAGCATTTT. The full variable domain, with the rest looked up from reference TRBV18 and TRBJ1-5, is NAGVMQNPRHLVRRRGQEARLRCSPMKGHSHVYWYRQLPEEGLKFMVYLQKENIIDESGMPKERFSAEFPKEGPSILRIQQVVRGDSAAYFCASSLRQGIGNQPQHFGDGTRLSIL.

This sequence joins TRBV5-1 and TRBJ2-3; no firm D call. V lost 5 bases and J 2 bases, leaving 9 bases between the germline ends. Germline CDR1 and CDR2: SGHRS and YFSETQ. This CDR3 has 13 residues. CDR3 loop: CASSRFVTDTQYF. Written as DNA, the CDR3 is TGCGCCAGCAGTAGATTTGTCACAGATACGCAGTATTTT.

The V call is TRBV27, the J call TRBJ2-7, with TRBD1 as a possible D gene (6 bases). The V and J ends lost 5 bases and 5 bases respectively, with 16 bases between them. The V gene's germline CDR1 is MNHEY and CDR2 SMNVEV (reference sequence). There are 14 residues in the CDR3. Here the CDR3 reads CASSATGTLNEQYF. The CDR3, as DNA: TGTGCCAGCAGTGCGACCGGGACATTGAACGAGCAGTACTTC.

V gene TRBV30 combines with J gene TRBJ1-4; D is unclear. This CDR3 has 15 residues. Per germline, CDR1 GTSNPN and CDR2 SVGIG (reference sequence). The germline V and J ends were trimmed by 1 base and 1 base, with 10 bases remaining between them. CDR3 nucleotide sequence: TGTGCCTGGAGTGAGCTGCGGTTAACTAATGAAAAACTGTTTTTT. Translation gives CAWSELRLTNEKLFF.

The CDR3 here is CASSWILAGSVVQYF. The CDR3 DNA is TGTGCCAGCAGCTGGATACTAGCGGGAAGTGTCGTTCAGTACTTC. This chain links TRBV7-2 with TRBJ2-4; 10 nucleotides line up with TRBD2. The V gene end was trimmed by 4 bases and the J gene end by 11 bases; junction bases not matched to a gene: 11. The CDR3 extends over 15 amino acids. Germline lookup yields CDR1 SGHTA and CDR2 FQGNSA.

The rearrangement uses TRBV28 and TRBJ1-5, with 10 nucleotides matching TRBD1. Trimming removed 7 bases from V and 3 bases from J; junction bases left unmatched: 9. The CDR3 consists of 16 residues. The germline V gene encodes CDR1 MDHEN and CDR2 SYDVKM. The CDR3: CASTIQGTGANQPQHF. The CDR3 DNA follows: TGTGCCAGCACCATACAGGGGACAGGGGCCAATCAGCCCCAGCATTTT. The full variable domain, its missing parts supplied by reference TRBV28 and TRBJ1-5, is DVKVTQSSRYLVKRTGEKVFLECVQDMDHENMFWYRQDPGLGLRLIYFSYDVKMKEKGDIPEGYSVSREKKERFSLILESASTNQTSMYLCASTIQGTGANQPQHFGDGTRLSIL.

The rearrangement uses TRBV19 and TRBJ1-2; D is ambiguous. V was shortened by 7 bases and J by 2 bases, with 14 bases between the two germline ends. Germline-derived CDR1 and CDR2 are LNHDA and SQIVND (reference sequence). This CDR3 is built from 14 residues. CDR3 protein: CASTLPGSNYGYTF. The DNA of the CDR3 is TGTGCCAGTACCCTTCCTGGCTCCAACTATGGCTACACCTTC.